Shown below are 23 T cell receptor beta chains from a single sample sequenced in a study of technical replicates of blood from a handful of donors. The protocol was immunoSEQ multiplex PCR, while the TCRdb copy is restricted to in-frame clones and leaves out a portion. The sample consists of around 84,000 clones, 98% of them appearing once. What was sequenced was T cells isolated from PBMCs. These receptors were obtained from a human donor in good health.

The table lists this clone with a count of one. This chain links TRBV11-3 with TRBJ2-5, with a tentative D call TRBD2 (5 bases). V was pared by 5 bases and J by 2 bases, with 9 bases between. This CDR3 contains 13 residues. CDR1 and CDR2 (germline): SGHNT, YENEEA. CDR3 sequence reads: CASSRTAQETQYF. For the CDR3, the DNA is TGTGCCAGCAGCCGGACTGCTCAAGAGACCCAGTACTTC.

This sequence joins TRBV7-3 and TRBJ2-5, with 7 bases fitting TRBD1. The V and J ends lost 3 bases and 5 bases, in that order; junction bases with no gene match: 12. This CDR3 has 16 residues. Germline lookup yields CDR1 SGHTA and CDR2 FQGTGA. The CDR3 nucleotides are TGTGCCAGCAGCTTTAGGGGGCCCCCATCCCAGGAGACCCAGTACTTC. The encoded protein is CASSFRGPPSQETQYF.

The chain employs TRBV28 and TRBJ2-1, with 11 bases aligning to TRBD1. The V and J ends lost 6 bases and 6 bases, in that order; junction bases with no gene match: 7. Per germline, CDR1 MDHEN and CDR2 SYDVKM. This CDR3 is 15 amino acids long. The CDR3 nucleotides read TGTGCCAGCAGGGACCCAGGGACAGGGGGCAATGAGCAGTTCTTC. Its protein is CASRDPGTGGNEQFF.

The CDR3 reads CASSPRTSGGSSYEQYF. CDR3 sequence (DNA): TGTGCCAGCAGCCCGAGGACTAGCGGGGGGAGCTCCTACGAGCAGTACTTC. The rearrangement joins TRBV7-9 to TRBJ2-7; 14 positions agree with TRBD2. From germline, CDR1 is SEHNR and CDR2 FQNEAQ (reference sequence). With 5 bases clipped from V and 0 bases from J, the junction kept 6 bases outside the gene matches. This CDR3 is built from 17 residues.

The chain employs TRBV29-1 and TRBJ2-3; weak D call: TRBD1 (6 bases). This CDR3 is 12 amino acids long. CDR1 and CDR2 from the germline V gene are SQVTM and ANQGSEA. V dropped 6 bases and J dropped 4 bases, with 11 bases sitting between them. CDR3 residues: CSVLTGPDTQYF. The CDR3, as DNA: TGCAGCGTCCTGACAGGCCCAGATACGCAGTATTTT.

This chain links TRBV9 with TRBJ2-5; D is perhaps TRBD1 (6 bases). CDR1 and CDR2 (germline): SGDLS, YYNGEE. Trimming removed 5 bases at V and 4 bases at J, with 21 bases between. The CDR3 covers 16 residues. In DNA, the CDR3 is TGTGCCAGCAGAGCTTCGACAGGCTTTGAGGGAGAGACCCAGTACTTC. Translating gives CASRASTGFEGETQYF.

The CDR3 sequence is CAAIVGGQGCSPLHF. The CDR3 coding sequence is TGTGCTGCGATCGTCGGGGGACAGGGCTGTTCACCCCTCCACTTT. This chain connects TRBV11-2 to TRBJ1-6; 9 bases match TRBD1. This CDR3 has 15 residues. CDR1 SGHAT and CDR2 FQNNGV come from the germline V gene.

The chain links TRBV2 to TRBJ2-1; the D is unclear. V was clipped by 3 bases and J by 5 bases, with 11 bases between them. Germline V CDR1 and CDR2: SNHLY, FYNNEI. There are 14 residues in the CDR3. CDR3: CASSEEQWNNEQFF. DNA for the CDR3: TGTGCCAGCAGTGAGGAGCAGTGGAACAATGAGCAGTTCTTC.

The chain is built from TRBV5-6 and TRBJ2-6; D gene ambiguous. Trimming shortened V by 0 bases and J by 1 base, and 5 bases separated the two germline ends. The CDR3 is 15 amino acids. In germline, CDR1 is SGHDT, CDR2 YYEEEE. DNA of the CDR3: TGTGCCAGCAGCTTGGGCGGTTCTGGGGCCAACGTCCTGACTTTC. Its translation is CASSLGGSGANVLTF.

This chain joins TRBV2 and TRBJ2-1; a weak D match, TRBD2 (5 bases). CDR1 is SNHLY and CDR2 is FYNNEI in the germline V gene. The ends were cut back, 9 bases at V and 6 bases at J, with 9 bases in the middle. The CDR3 is made up of 11 amino acids. The CDR3: CARRVGNEQFF. The CDR3 nucleotides are TGTGCCAGGAGGGTGGGCAATGAGCAGTTCTTC.

V gene TRBV5-5 combines with J gene TRBJ2-7, with D possibly being TRBD2 (6 bases). CDR1 is SGHKS and CDR2 is YYEKEE in the germline V gene (reference sequence). The CDR3 runs to 15 residues. The V end lost 0 bases, the J end lost 3 bases, and 13 bases lay between the germline ends. CDR3 nucleotides: TGTGCCAGCAGCTTGGGGCGGGGAGAGGGCTACGAGCAGTACTTC. This translates into CASSLGRGEGYEQYF.

CDR3 sequence (DNA): TGTGCCAGCTCACTCGGGACAGTTAAAGAGACCCAGTACTTC. Its translation: CASSLGTVKETQYF. The J gene is TRBJ2-5, the V gene TRBV18; 7 nucleotides agree with TRBD1. V lost 4 bases, J lost 3 bases, and 5 bases stayed unmatched. Germline V gene data show CDR1 as KGHSH and CDR2 as LQKENI. The length of the CDR3 is 14 residues.

The genes are TRBV5-1 and TRBJ1-4; D call uncertain. Trimming stripped 1 base from V and 0 bases from J, with 4 bases between. This CDR3 comprises 14 residues. Germline lookup yields CDR1 SGHRS and CDR2 YFSETQ. CDR3 DNA sequence: TGCGCCAGCAGCTTGACAGCAACTAATGAAAAACTGTTTTTT. Residues: CASSLTATNEKLFF.

The rearrangement links TRBV28 to TRBJ2-7; no firm D call. Germline CDR1 MDHEN, CDR2 SYDVKM. The CDR3 contains 13 residues. Trimming cost V 5 bases and J 0 bases, with 8 bases left between them. The CDR3 nucleotides are TGTGCCAGCAGTCTCAAGAGCTCCTACGAGCAGTACTTC. Amino acid sequence: CASSLKSSYEQYF.

The rearrangement links TRBV7-3 to TRBJ2-2; no firm D call. V lost 2 bases, J lost 5 bases, and 3 bases lay in between. Germline CDR1 reads SGHTA; CDR2 reads FQGTGA. The CDR3 sequence is 12 residues long. The CDR3 region has the DNA TGTGCCAGCAGCTTACCGACCGGGGAGCTGTTTTTT. It translates to CASSLPTGELFF.

The chain uses TRBV9 and TRBJ1-2; possibly TRBD1 for D (6 bases). This CDR3 region has 17 residues. Trimming took 4 bases from V and 3 from J, leaving 22 bases between them. Per the germline V gene, CDR1 is SGDLS and CDR2 is YYNGEE. CDR3 bases: TGTGCCAGCAGCCCTACTGCCACAGGGTATCTCGACTATGGCTACACCTTC. This sequence encodes CASSPTATGYLDYGYTF.

The V gene is TRBV2, the J gene TRBJ2-7; D gene uncertain. Per germline, CDR1 SNHLY and CDR2 FYNNEI. V lost 7 bases, J lost 0 bases, and 7 bases lay in between. CDR3 size: 12 residues. CDR3 sequence: CASNSPSYEQYF. DNA for the CDR3: TGTGCCAGCAATAGCCCCTCCTACGAGCAGTACTTC.

The rearrangement uses TRBV5-5 and TRBJ1-3; the D is unclear. This CDR3 comprises 14 residues. Trimming stripped 6 bases from V and 0 bases from J, with 10 bases between. CDR1 and CDR2 from the germline V gene are SGHKS and YYEKEE (reference sequence). The CDR3 is CASTPGDSGNTIYF. The CDR3 DNA follows: TGTGCCAGCACCCCCGGGGACTCTGGAAACACCATATATTTT. Looking up the rest from reference TRBV5-5 and TRBJ1-3 gives the full variable domain: DAGVTQSPTHLIKTRGQQVTLRCSPISGHKSVSWYQQVLGQGPQFIFQYYEKEERGRGNFPDRFSARQFPNYSSELNVNALLLGDSALYLCASTPGDSGNTIYFGEGSWLTVV.

The chain carries TRBV4-1 and TRBJ1-2; D perhaps matches TRBD1 (6 bases). Germline V CDR1 and CDR2: MGHRA, YSYEKL. The CDR3 consists of 17 residues. V shed 1 base and J shed 3 bases, with 18 bases lying between them. The CDR3 DNA reads as TGCGCCAGCAGCCAAGCCGCAGGACAGCCGTCGTACTATGGCTACACCTTC. Its protein is CASSQAAGQPSYYGYTF.

The chain recombines TRBV19 with TRBJ1-6; D not resolved. Germline V gene sequence: CDR1 LNHDA, CDR2 SQIVND (reference sequence). The ends were cut back, 3 bases at V and 10 bases at J, with 22 bases in the middle. The CDR3 runs 17 residues. The CDR3 nucleotides are TGTGCCAGTAGTATGGCCCGTGTTGGACTCTTTGGATCACCCCTCCACTTT. Translation gives CASSMARVGLFGSPLHF.

This clone appeared a single time. The chain uses TRBV4-1 and TRBJ1-2; D is unresolved. Trimming pared 1 base from V and 6 bases from J, leaving 12 bases between. This CDR3 is 14 amino acids long. CDR1 and CDR2 (germline): MGHRA, YSYEKL. CDR3 loop: CASSQAEGRNGYTF. The CDR3 nucleotides read TGCGCCAGCAGCCAAGCCGAAGGGAGGAATGGCTACACCTTC.

This chain links TRBV6-5 with TRBJ1-1; 9 nucleotides align to TRBD1. There are 15 residues in the CDR3. Per germline, CDR1 MNHEY and CDR2 SVGAGI. The junction had 12 bases not matched to a gene; V was cut back by 10 bases and J by 3 bases. CDR3 coding DNA: TGTGCCATAGGTCCCCCGGGACAGGGCCACACTGAAGCTTTCTTT. It translates to CAIGPPGQGHTEAFF.

The chain uses TRBV5-1 and TRBJ1-5; unclear D gene. CDR3 length equals 14 residues. Germline CDR1 and CDR2: SGHRS and YFSETQ. Trimming took off 3 bases at V and 2 bases at J, with 9 bases between the two ends. CDR3 protein: CASSSEPGNQPQHF. As DNA, the CDR3 is TGCGCCAGCAGCTCTGAGCCGGGCAATCAGCCCCAGCATTTT.